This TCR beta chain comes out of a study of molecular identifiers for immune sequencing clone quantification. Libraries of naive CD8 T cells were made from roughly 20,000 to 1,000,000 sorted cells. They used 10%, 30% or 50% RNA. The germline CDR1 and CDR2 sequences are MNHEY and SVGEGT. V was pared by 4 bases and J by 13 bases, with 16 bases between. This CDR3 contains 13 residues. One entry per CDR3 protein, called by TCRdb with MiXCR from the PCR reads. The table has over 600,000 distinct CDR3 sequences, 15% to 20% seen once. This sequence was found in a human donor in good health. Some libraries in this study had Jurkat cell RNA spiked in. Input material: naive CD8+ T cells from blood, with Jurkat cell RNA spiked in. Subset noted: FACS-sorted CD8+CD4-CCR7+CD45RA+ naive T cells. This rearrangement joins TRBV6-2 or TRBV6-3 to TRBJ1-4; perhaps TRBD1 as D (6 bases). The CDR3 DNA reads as TGTGCCAGCAGTTTCTTCGGACAGCAGCCACTGTTTTTT. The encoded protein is CASSFFGQQPLFF.